This T cell receptor beta chain was identified during a study of blood T cell repertoires in COVID-19. Study-level information: Collection of acute and convalescent COVID-19 samples took place in the United States, Italy and Spain. The cDNA or gDNA used as material had been derived from T cells, B-cell-depleted T cells, or PBMCs.

Seattle patient enrollment occurred during active infection, with longitudinal follow-up thereafter. The CDR3 contains 14 residues. V was cut by 2 bases and J by 3 bases, with 10 bases left in between. Germline CDR1 is MDHEN and CDR2 is SYDVKM. Original analysis: Amplification from reference gene primers served as the basis for estimated nucleated cell counts. The data were produced by immunoSEQ multiplex PCR, yet TCRdb's version contains in-frame clones alone and is incomplete. D and trimming were read from the DNA, whereas the V and J calls and clone size are those reported in that table. Of 150,000 to 200,000 clones in the sample, roughly 90% were seen once.

The chain joins TRBV28 to TRBJ1-1; a weak D match, TRBD1 (5 bases). The TCR originated in a woman aged 55-69 years with COVID-19, enrolled during active disease. Sequenced material: peripheral blood. The CDR3 DNA follows: TGTGCCAGCAGTTTAACGGGGGGACACACTGAAGCTTTCTTT. Amino acids: CASSLTGGHTEAFF.